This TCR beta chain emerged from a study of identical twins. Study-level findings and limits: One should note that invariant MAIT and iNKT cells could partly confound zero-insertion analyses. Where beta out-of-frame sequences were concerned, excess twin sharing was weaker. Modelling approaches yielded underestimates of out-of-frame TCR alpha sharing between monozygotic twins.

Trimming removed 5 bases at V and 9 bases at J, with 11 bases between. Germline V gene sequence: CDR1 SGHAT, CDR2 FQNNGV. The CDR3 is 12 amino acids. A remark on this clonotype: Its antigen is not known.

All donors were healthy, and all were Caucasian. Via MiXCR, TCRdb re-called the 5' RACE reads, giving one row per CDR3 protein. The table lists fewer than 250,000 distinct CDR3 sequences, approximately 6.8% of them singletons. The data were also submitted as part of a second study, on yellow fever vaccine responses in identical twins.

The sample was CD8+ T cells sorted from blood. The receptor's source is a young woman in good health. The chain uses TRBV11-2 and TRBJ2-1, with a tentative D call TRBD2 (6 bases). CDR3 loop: CASSLRDFEQFF. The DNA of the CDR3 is TGTGCCAGCAGCCTAAGGGACTTTGAGCAGTTCTTC. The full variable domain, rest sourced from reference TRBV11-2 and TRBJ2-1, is EAGVAQSPRYKIIEKRQSVAFWCNPISGHATLYWYQQILGQGPKLLIQFQNNGVVDDSQLPKDRFSAERLKGVDSTLKIQPAKLEDSAVYLCASSLRDFEQFFGPGTRLTVL.